This entry describes one TCR beta chain. Amplified TCR beta CDR3 regions were obtained using RNA transcripts as template. After a first-round RT-PCR with HTBI primers, a second-round multiplex PCR was run. Using its own MiXCR run on the multiplex PCR reads, TCRdb lists one record per CDR3 protein. The repertoire includes hundreds of thousands of distinct CDR3 sequences, 22% of them detected once, and approximately 6.9% sits in the top ten. This specimen comes from a study of Graves' ophthalmopathy and Graves' hyperthyroidism. The CDR3 is made up of 12 amino acids. The V gene lost 10 bases and the J gene lost 0 bases, with 9 bases spanning the gap. Germline CDR1 is MDHEN and CDR2 is SYDVKM.

The clonotype was recovered from a woman between 18 and 30 years old with stable Graves' hyperthyroidism. Some clones in this sample may be carry-over from other donors' samples. The sample comprised peripheral blood. The chain recombines TRBV28 with TRBJ1-1; D remains ambiguous. Here the CDR3 reads CATADLNTEAFF. In DNA form, the CDR3 reads TGTGCCACAGCCGACCTGAACACTGAAGCTTTCTTT.